This TCR beta chain was retrieved from a study of cytotoxic CD8 clonotypes in ibrutinib-treated CLL. Overall study context: A median 12 months of treatment, range 6 to 36, preceded the collection of response samples. Study-wide findings and caveats: Public clonotypes were rare and shrank or held steady on treatment. Baseline levels of clonality went above those of age-matched healthy donors and moved with circulating CD8+ T-cell counts.

Remarks on this clone: Antigen specificity is unknown.

Profiling relied on immunoSEQ multiplex PCR, and the TCRdb table lists in-frame clones only, not all of them. The sample includes some 300,000 clones, 70% to 80% of them seen just once. This clonotype originated in a human donor with chronic lymphocytic leukemia. Sequenced here: PBMCs, sampled before ibrutinib treatment.

The CDR3 is CASSRDRGRDEQYF. The CDR3 nucleotides read TGTGCCAGCAGTAGGGACAGGGGCCGCGACGAGCAGTACTTC. The chain has TRBV6-5 and TRBJ2-7, with 10 bases lining up with TRBD1. The CDR3 has 14 amino acids. In germline, CDR1 is MNHEY, CDR2 SVGAGI. The V segment lost 5 bases and the J segment 5 bases; nucleotides outside the gene matches: 6.